These 26 T cell receptor beta chains came from one sample sequenced in a study of T cell responses to AZD1222 COVID-19 vaccine. TCRdb keeps only in-frame clones here, not all; method: immunoSEQ multiplex PCR. The data contain about 92,000 clones, about 90% of them singletons. The material sequenced was peripheral blood, taken on day 0 of AZD1222 vaccination. The receptor set was obtained from an adult in good health.

The rearrangement links TRBV11-2 to TRBJ1-5; perhaps TRBD1 as D (5 bases). The V end was cut by 5 bases, the J end by 0 bases, with 11 bases between. CDR3 length equals 15 residues. Looked up from germline, CDR1 is SGHAT and CDR2 is FQNNGV. The CDR3 loop reads CASSRQLDSNQPQHF. The CDR3, as DNA: TGTGCCAGCAGCCGACAGTTAGATAGCAATCAGCCCCAGCATTTT.

This clone was detected once. This chain connects TRBV18 to TRBJ1-4; D may be TRBD1 (6 bases). The CDR3 covers 15 residues. V was cut by 6 bases and J by 3 bases, with 14 bases left in between. Germline loops: CDR1 KGHSH, CDR2 LQKENI. The DNA for the CDR3 is TGTGCCAGCTCTATTACAGGGCCGGCTAATGAAAAACTGTTTTTT. Translation: CASSITGPANEKLFF.

This chain connects TRBV27 to TRBJ1-2, with D possibly being TRBD1 (5 bases). Germline loops: CDR1 MNHEY, CDR2 SMNVEV (reference sequence). V lost 5 bases and J 5 bases, leaving 12 bases between the germline ends. The CDR3 runs 13 residues. CDR3 sequence: CASSPGLSYGYTF. CDR3 DNA: TGTGCCAGCAGTCCAGGGTTGTCGTATGGCTACACCTTC.

V and J are TRBV2 and TRBJ1-5; no firm D call. V was trimmed by 6 bases and J by 5 bases, leaving 14 bases between them. The CDR3 has 14 residues. From germline, CDR1 is SNHLY and CDR2 FYNNEI. CDR3 coding DNA: TGTGCCAGCAGCCTGAGGAGGAACCATCAGCCCCAGCATTTT. Protein product: CASSLRRNHQPQHF.

This clone was recorded only once. This sequence joins TRBV28 and TRBJ1-4; D is uncertain. This CDR3 region has 15 residues. CDR1 and CDR2 from the germline V gene are MDHEN and SYDVKM. The V and J ends lost 6 bases and 0 bases respectively, with 11 bases between them. The CDR3 DNA reads as TGTGCCAGCAGCCCGCCGACAACAACTAATGAAAAACTGTTTTTT. Residues: CASSPPTTTNEKLFF. The full variable domain, in which reference TRBV28 and TRBJ1-4 provide the parts outside the CDR3, is DVKVTQSSRYLVKRTGEKVFLECVQDMDHENMFWYRQDPGLGLRLIYFSYDVKMKEKGDIPEGYSVSREKKERFSLILESASTNQTSMYLCASSPPTTTNEKLFFGSGTQLSVL.

The J gene is TRBJ1-1, the V gene TRBV18, with 7 nucleotides matching TRBD1. The CDR3 loop spans 15 amino acids. Germline loops: CDR1 KGHSH, CDR2 LQKENI. V shed 0 bases, J shed 3 bases, and the junction held 4 bases outside the gene matches. DNA of the CDR3: TGTGCCAGCTCACCACCGGGACAGAGGTACACTGAAGCTTTCTTT. Translation gives CASSPPGQRYTEAFF.

This clone came up a few times. This chain joins TRBV2 and TRBJ1-5, with 7 bases lining up with TRBD1. The CDR3 is 16 amino acids. The junction had 8 bases not matched to a gene; V was cut back by 2 bases and J by 4 bases. The germline CDR1 and CDR2 sequences are SNHLY and FYNNEI. The CDR3 reads CASSERGLGVNQPQHF. The CDR3 DNA sequence: TGTGCCAGCAGTGAAAGGGGGCTGGGGGTGAATCAGCCCCAGCATTTT.

V usage is TRBV4-3 and J usage is TRBJ1-2; 9 bases are shared with TRBD1. Germline CDR1 reads LGHNA; CDR2 reads YSLEER. Trimming at V came to 5 bases and at J to 0 bases, leaving 4 bases not matched to a gene. This CDR3 contains 15 residues. CDR3 in DNA: TGCGCCAGCAGCGCAAACAGGGGGCCTAACTATGGCTACACCTTC. Its translation is CASSANRGPNYGYTF.

Comments on this clone: Other nucleotide sequences from this sample produce the same CDR3. The chain recombines TRBV5-1 with TRBJ1-5; D gene ambiguous. This CDR3 has 13 residues. The germline V gene has CDR1 SGHRS and CDR2 YFSETQ. The ends were cut back, 3 bases at V and 3 bases at J, with 7 bases in the middle. Written as DNA, the CDR3 is TGCGCCAGCAGCTATGGAACCAATCAGCCCCAGCATTTT. This gives the protein CASSYGTNQPQHF.

The gene calls are TRBV24-1 and TRBJ2-1, with 10 nucleotides matching TRBD2. In germline, CDR1 is KGHDR, CDR2 SFDVKD. The V gene end was trimmed by 4 bases and the J gene end by 9 bases; junction bases not matched to a gene: 8. This CDR3 is built from 15 residues. Here the CDR3 reads CATSDRGLADGEQFF. CDR3 nucleotides: TGTGCCACCAGTGACCGCGGACTAGCGGATGGTGAGCAGTTCTTC.

CDR3 residues: CASSLEGFGNTIYF. The DNA for the CDR3 is TGTGCCAGCAGCTTAGAAGGGTTTGGAAACACCATATATTTT. The chain carries TRBV11-2 and TRBJ1-3; D is undetermined. The V end was cut by 0 bases, the J end by 3 bases, with 6 bases between. Looked up from germline, CDR1 is SGHAT and CDR2 is FQNNGV. CDR3 length: 14 residues.

This chain uses TRBV3-1 (or the pseudogene TRBV3-2) with TRBJ2-7, with D tentatively TRBD2 (5 bases). Looked up from germline, CDR1 is LGHDT and CDR2 is YNNKEL (reference sequence). V was pared by 5 bases and J by 5 bases, with 13 bases between. CDR3 length: 13 residues. The CDR3 loop reads CASSAMEAHEQYF. The CDR3, as DNA: TGTGCCAGCAGCGCCATGGAGGCCCACGAGCAGTACTTC.

This clone was detected only a few times. The chain employs TRBV28 and TRBJ2-5; 11 nucleotides align to TRBD2. This CDR3 is 15 amino acids long. The germline gives CDR1 MDHEN, CDR2 SYDVKM. V trimming: 5 bases; J trimming: 6 bases; junction bases outside the gene matches: 8. In nucleotides, the CDR3 is TGTGCCAGCAGTCCAACTAGCGGGAGTTTTCAGACCCAGTACTTC. Translation: CASSPTSGSFQTQYF.

The rearrangement joins TRBV5-5 to TRBJ2-7, with D unclear. The ends were cut back, 1 base at V and 4 bases at J, with 15 bases in the middle. This CDR3 is 15 amino acids long. The V gene's germline CDR1 is SGHKS and CDR2 YYEKEE (reference sequence). The DNA for the CDR3 is TGTGCCAGCAGCTTGTATAAGGGAATTGTATACGAGCAGTACTTC. Its protein product is CASSLYKGIVYEQYF.

V and J are TRBV5-1 and TRBJ2-5; D is perhaps TRBD1 (6 bases). The CDR3 totals 14 residues. V lost 1 base and J lost 0, with 7 bases in between. Germline CDR1 and CDR2: SGHRS and YFSETQ. CDR3 amino acids: CASSLQGYQETQYF. The CDR3 bases are TGCGCCAGCAGCTTGCAGGGGTACCAAGAGACCCAGTACTTC.

The V call is TRBV2, the J call TRBJ1-5; D perhaps matches TRBD1 (5 bases). This CDR3 is built from 14 residues. In germline, CDR1 is SNHLY, CDR2 FYNNEI. V was cut by 4 bases and J by 9 bases, with 16 bases left in between. CDR3 bases: TGTGCCAGCAGTGGAGAAAGGGGATTGACGCCCCAGCATTTT. Its protein product is CASSGERGLTPQHF.

This chain connects TRBV6-6 to TRBJ1-5, with 7 bases identical to TRBD1. CDR1 is MNHNY, CDR2 SVGAGI, per germline (reference sequence). The CDR3 runs to 16 residues. Trimming cost V 6 bases and J 7 bases; bases outside gene matches: 15. The CDR3 nucleotides are TGTGCCAGCAGCCCCCGCGACAGGGATGTTTGGCAGCCCCAGCATTTT. Amino acid sequence: CASSPRDRDVWQPQHF.

This clone was detected only a few times. This sequence joins TRBV5-1 and TRBJ1-1, with D possibly TRBD1 on 5 matching bases. This CDR3 region has 14 residues. Germline values: CDR1 SGHRS, CDR2 YFSETQ. The V gene lost 4 bases and the J gene lost 2 bases, with 12 bases spanning the gap. The CDR3 spells CASSLSGGNTEAFF. Here the CDR3 DNA reads TGCGCCAGCAGCCTCTCCGGGGGAAACACTGAAGCTTTCTTT. Supplemented by reference TRBV5-1 and TRBJ1-1, the full variable domain reads KAGVTQTPRYLIKTRGQQVTLSCSPISGHRSVSWYQQTPGQGLQFLFEYFSETQRNKGNFPGRFSGRQFSNSRSEMNVSTLELGDSALYLCASSLSGGNTEAFFGQGTRLTVV.

The J gene is TRBJ1-4, the V gene TRBV7-9; no clear D. CDR1 SEHNR and CDR2 FQNEAQ come from the germline V gene (reference sequence). V was trimmed by 3 bases and J by 0 bases, leaving 8 bases between them. There are 15 residues in the CDR3. CDR3 DNA sequence: TGTGCCAGCAGCTTCGGAACTGCAACTAATGAAAAACTGTTTTTT. Its protein product is CASSFGTATNEKLFF.

The J gene is TRBJ1-5, the V gene TRBV27; D is unclear. Germline-derived CDR1 and CDR2 are MNHEY and SMNVEV (reference sequence). This CDR3 contains 17 residues. V lost 6 bases and J lost 0, with 18 bases in between. The CDR3 region is CASRETRAIYSNQPQHF. In DNA, the CDR3 is TGTGCCAGCAGGGAAACCCGAGCTATCTATAGCAATCAGCCCCAGCATTTT.

The V call is TRBV30, the J call TRBJ1-5; D is unresolved. The CDR3 contains 13 residues. V was shortened by 2 bases and J by 7 bases, with 12 bases between the two germline ends. Germline V gene sequence: CDR1 GTSNPN, CDR2 SVGIG (reference sequence). CDR3 sequence: CAWSRYGEQPQHF. CDR3 DNA: TGTGCCTGGAGTAGGTACGGGGAACAGCCCCAGCATTTT.

The CDR3 nucleotides read TGTGCCAGCAGCCTAAAGGGGGACTGGGATCCCCAGTACTTC. Amino acid sequence: CASSLKGDWDPQYF. This chain joins TRBV7-2 and TRBJ2-5; D possibly matches TRBD1 or TRBD2 (6 bases each). The CDR3 length is 14 residues. Germline V gene data show CDR1 as SGHTA and CDR2 as FQGNSA. Trimming took 5 bases from V and 9 from J, leaving 19 bases between them.

The chain has TRBV7-3 and TRBJ2-3, with D perhaps assigned TRBD1 or TRBD2 (5 bases each). The CDR3 runs to 13 residues. CDR1 is SGHTA and CDR2 is FQGTGA in the germline V gene. The V end was cut by 2 bases, the J end by 4 bases, with 7 bases between. The CDR3 spells CASSLQGADTQYF. CDR3 DNA: TGTGCCAGCAGCTTACAGGGAGCAGATACGCAGTATTTT.

The chain combines TRBV6-2 or TRBV6-3 with TRBJ2-5; D might be TRBD2 (6 bases). The CDR3 spans 15 residues. V lost 2 bases and J lost 5, with 15 bases in between. CDR1 is MNHEY and CDR2 is SVGEGT in the germline V gene. The CDR3 sequence: CASSYPAGFVETQYF. CDR3 DNA: TGTGCCAGCAGTTACCCTGCGGGGTTTGTGGAGACCCAGTACTTC.

The rearrangement uses TRBV27 and TRBJ2-6; no firm D call. Germline V CDR1 and CDR2: MNHEY, SMNVEV (reference sequence). With 6 bases removed from V and 1 base from J, the gap between germline ends came to 16 bases. The CDR3 runs 17 residues. The CDR3: CASSPRPSSSGANVLTF. The CDR3 coding sequence is TGTGCCAGCAGCCCCCGGCCCTCCTCGTCTGGGGCCAACGTCCTGACTTTC.

V usage is TRBV28 and J usage is TRBJ1-4; TRBD1 matches at 9 bases. V gave up 6 bases and J gave up 8 bases; unmatched junction bases: 10. Germline lookup yields CDR1 MDHEN and CDR2 SYDVKM. The CDR3 covers 15 residues. The CDR3 is CASSPGQGLREKLFF. CDR3 coding DNA: TGTGCCAGCAGCCCTGGACAGGGGTTGAGGGAAAAACTGTTTTTT.